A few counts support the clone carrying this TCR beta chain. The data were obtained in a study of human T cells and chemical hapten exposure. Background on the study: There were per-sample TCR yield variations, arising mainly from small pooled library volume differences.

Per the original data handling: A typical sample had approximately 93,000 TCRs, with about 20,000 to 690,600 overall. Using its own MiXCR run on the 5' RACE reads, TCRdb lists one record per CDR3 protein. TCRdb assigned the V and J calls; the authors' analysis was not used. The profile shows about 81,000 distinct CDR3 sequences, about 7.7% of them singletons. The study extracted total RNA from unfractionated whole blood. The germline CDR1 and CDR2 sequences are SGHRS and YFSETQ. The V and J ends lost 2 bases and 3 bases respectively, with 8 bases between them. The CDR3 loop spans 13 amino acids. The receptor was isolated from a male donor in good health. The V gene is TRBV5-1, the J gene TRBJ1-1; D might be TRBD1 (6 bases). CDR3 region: CASSFSGDTEAFF. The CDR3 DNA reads TGCGCCAGCAGCTTTTCAGGGGACACTGAAGCTTTCTTT.